The present TCR beta chain was sequenced within a study of T cells in Graves' hyperthyroidism and ophthalmopathy. Study outcomes and limitations: Model predictions of ophthalmopathy came a median around 6.5 months before onset. Within blood appeared most thyroid clonotypes that had expanded above 0.001.

Any patient presenting with uncontrolled infection, other autoimmune disease, pregnancy or lactation was left out. This CDR3 has 16 amino acids. The germline V gene encodes CDR1 LNHDA and CDR2 SQIVND (reference sequence). The trim removed 9 bases at V and 6 bases at J, leaving 18 bases unmatched. Amplification of TCR beta CDR3 regions used RNA as the template. RT-PCR in the first round (using the HTBI primer set) targeted the TCR CDR3. TCRdb fed the multiplex PCR reads into MiXCR, producing one record per CDR3 protein. The profile shows over 700,000 distinct CDR3 sequences, about 17% of them singletons. Concerning this clonotype: What it binds is not known.

The chain carries TRBV19 and TRBJ1-2; 8 nucleotides agree with TRBD1. The source material was blood. This sequence was found in a woman aged 45-59 years with Graves' hyperthyroidism that later progressed to Graves' ophthalmopathy. This CDR3 reads CASRQTGEMWAHGYTF. CDR3 nucleotide sequence: TGTGCCAGCCGACAGACAGGGGAGATGTGGGCCCATGGCTACACCTTC.